The 26 T cell receptor beta chains below come from one sample, sequenced in a study of T cell repertoires in cytomegalovirus infection. TCRdb independently ran MiXCR on the reads; one entry per CDR3 protein. The table shows about 500,000 distinct CDR3 sequences, with 33% occurring only once. These TCRs are of unknown antigen specificity. The source material was cultured PBMCs, sampled from culture after CMV antigen stimulation. These receptors originate from a human donor in good health (CMV status not recorded). Some clones in this sample may be carry-over from other donors' samples.

V and J are TRBV7-2 and TRBJ1-5; TRBD1 is a possible D gene (5 bases). V lost 3 bases, J lost 3 bases, and 9 bases lay in between. Looked up from germline, CDR1 is SGHTA and CDR2 is FQGNSA. CDR3 length: 14 residues. The CDR3 bases are TGTGCCAGCAGCTTCCCAGGGTACAATCAGCCCCAGCATTTT. Amino acids: CASSFPGYNQPQHF. The full variable domain, rest sourced from reference TRBV7-2 and TRBJ1-5, is GAGVSQSPSNKVTEKGKDVELRCDPISGHTALYWYRQSLGQGLEFLIYFQGNSAPDKSGLPSDRFSAERTGGSVSTLTIQRTQQEDSAVYLCASSFPGYNQPQHFGDGTRLSIL.

This clonotype was recorded only once. This rearrangement joins TRBV4-1 to TRBJ1-4; a possible D gene is TRBD1 (6 bases). V gave up 6 bases and J gave up 7 bases, with 12 bases separating them. The CDR3 runs 13 residues. The germline V gene encodes CDR1 MGHRA and CDR2 YSYEKL. The CDR3, as DNA: TGCGCCAGCAGTCAGGGGAGGGTTGAAAAACTGTTTTTT. This gives the protein CASSQGRVEKLFF.

The V call is TRBV18, the J call TRBJ2-1, with TRBD2 matching 7 bases. The CDR3 is 15 residues long. Germline lookup yields CDR1 KGHSH and CDR2 LQKENI. V lost 6 bases and J lost 7; bases outside the gene matches: 12. The CDR3 reads CASSPLPARGNEQFF. The CDR3 DNA follows: TGTGCCAGCTCCCCTTTACCGGCGCGGGGGAATGAGCAGTTCTTC.

V usage is TRBV27 and J usage is TRBJ2-1; possibly TRBD2 for D (6 bases). V lost 6 bases and J lost 8, with 17 bases in between. There are 14 residues in the CDR3. Germline CDR1 and CDR2: MNHEY and SMNVEV (reference sequence). This CDR3 reads CASSPPGDRDEQFF. CDR3 bases: TGTGCCAGCAGCCCCCCGGGGGATAGGGATGAGCAGTTCTTC.

This rearrangement joins TRBV28 to TRBJ1-5; 11 bases map to TRBD1. Trimming at V came to 6 bases and at J to 6 bases, leaving 4 bases not matched to a gene. The germline V gene has CDR1 MDHEN and CDR2 SYDVKM. The CDR3 covers 14 residues. CDR3: CASSPGQGVQPQHF. The CDR3 DNA reads TGTGCCAGCAGCCCGGGACAGGGGGTTCAGCCCCAGCATTTT.

This clonotype showed up just a few times. The chain carries TRBV12-3 or TRBV12-4 and TRBJ2-3, with TRBD2 identical over 8 bases. There are 16 residues in the CDR3. V was pared by 5 bases and J by 2 bases, with 9 bases of the junction left unmatched. CDR3 DNA sequence: TGTGCCAGCAGTACGACAGCGGGAGCGCTCACAGATACGCAGTATTTT. Protein product: CASSTTAGALTDTQYF.

This clonotype was detected many times. The chain joins TRBV7-2 to TRBJ2-7; D gene unclear. The V gene lost 1 base and the J gene lost 9 bases, with 10 bases spanning the gap. The CDR3 has 12 residues. Germline assignment: CDR1 SGHTA and CDR2 FQGNSA. The CDR3 coding sequence is TGTGCCAGCAGCTTAGGAGGACCGGGGCAGTACTTC. Its translation: CASSLGGPGQYF.

The chain uses TRBV12-3 or TRBV12-4 and TRBJ2-1; D remains ambiguous. The CDR3 has 11 amino acids. V lost 10 bases and J 10 bases, leaving 14 bases between the germline ends. In DNA form, the CDR3 reads TGTGCCAACTCTGGGTCTAGGGAGCAGTTCTTC. This gives the protein CANSGSREQFF.

The J gene is TRBJ1-1, the V gene TRBV19; D is perhaps TRBD1 (6 bases). Germline CDR1 reads LNHDA; CDR2 reads SQIVND (reference sequence). V was pared by 3 bases and J by 2 bases, with 22 bases between. The CDR3 has 18 amino acids. The CDR3 reads CASSIETGGASFNTEAFF. CDR3 nucleotide sequence: TGTGCCAGTAGTATTGAAACGGGGGGCGCGTCCTTCAACACTGAAGCTTTCTTT.

CDR3 sequence: CATSDFSRGETQYF. The DNA for the CDR3 is TGTGCCACCAGTGATTTTAGCAGGGGTGAGACCCAGTACTTC. The chain couples TRBV24-1 to TRBJ2-5; perhaps TRBD1 as D (6 bases). The length of the CDR3 is 14 residues. Looked up from germline, CDR1 is KGHDR and CDR2 is SFDVKD. The V end lost 1 base, the J end lost 5 bases, and 10 bases lay between the germline ends.

This chain links TRBV20-1 with TRBJ1-3; no firm D call. Germline V gene sequence: CDR1 DFQATT, CDR2 SNEGSKA (reference sequence). The CDR3 covers 14 residues. Trimming pared 3 bases from V and 0 bases from J, leaving 9 bases between. The CDR3 here is CSASLVSSGNTIYF. The CDR3 nucleotides are TGCAGTGCTAGTTTAGTCAGCTCTGGAAACACCATATATTTT.

This clonotype was observed a few times. The chain is built from TRBV12-3 or TRBV12-4 and TRBJ1-5; no firm D call. Trimming removed 5 bases at V and 6 bases at J, with 11 bases between. CDR3 length equals 13 residues. The CDR3 loop is CASSVNPGQPQHF. The DNA for the CDR3 is TGTGCCAGCAGTGTCAATCCCGGTCAGCCCCAGCATTTT.

The rearrangement uses TRBV11-2 and TRBJ1-6; no clear D. Trimming pared 4 bases from V and 4 bases from J, leaving 14 bases between. The CDR3 spans 16 residues. From germline, CDR1 is SGHAT and CDR2 FQNNGV. The CDR3 bases are TGTGCCAGCAGCTCAGGAAACCCCTCATATAATTCACCCCTCCACTTT. It specifies CASSSGNPSYNSPLHF.

This clonotype was observed a few times. This chain connects TRBV4-2 to TRBJ2-7, with 8 positions matching TRBD1. Germline lookup yields CDR1 LGHNA and CDR2 YNFKEQ. Unmatched junction bases numbered 5, after V lost 1 base and J lost 3 bases. The CDR3 is 15 residues long. CDR3 in amino acids: CASSQGTGRDYEQYF. In nucleotides, the CDR3 is TGTGCCAGCAGCCAAGGGACAGGGAGAGACTACGAGCAGTACTTC.

CDR3 DNA: TGCAGTGCTAGCGGGAGTGGATTCCTCGACGAGCAGTACGTC. Its protein product is CSASGSGFLDEQYV. V gene TRBV20-1 combines with J gene TRBJ2-7; tentatively, D is TRBD2 (6 bases). Between the trimmed V and J ends, which lost 3 bases and 5 bases, there was a span of 17 bases. Germline V gives CDR1 DFQATT, CDR2 SNEGSKA (reference sequence). This CDR3 region has 14 residues.

The V call is TRBV23-1, the J call TRBJ2-3, with 9 bases that match TRBD1. TRBV23-1 is recorded as an ORF, its role being uncertain. The trim removed 8 bases at V and 5 bases at J, leaving 5 bases unmatched. CDR3 length: 13 amino acids. The CDR3 region has the DNA TGCGCCAGCGACAGGGGGATCAAAGATACGCAGTATTTT. It encodes CASDRGIKDTQYF.

This clonotype has a count of ten or more. This rearrangement joins TRBV7-2 to TRBJ2-5; D remains ambiguous. Between the trimmed V and J ends, which lost 2 bases and 5 bases, there was a span of 12 bases. The germline V gene has CDR1 SGHTA and CDR2 FQGNSA. This CDR3 has 14 residues. The CDR3 region is CASSLSLSGETQYF. CDR3 coding DNA: TGTGCCAGCAGCTTATCACTCTCCGGGGAGACCCAGTACTTC.

This clonotype was seen at least ten times. J is TRBJ2-3 and V is TRBV6-1, with D tentatively TRBD2 (6 bases). The CDR3 runs 15 residues. The V gene lost 4 bases and the J gene lost 0 bases, with 11 bases spanning the gap. CDR1 MNHNS and CDR2 SASEGT come from the germline V gene. The CDR3 loop is CASSVEGTSTDTQYF. Here the CDR3 DNA reads TGTGCCAGCAGTGTGGAGGGAACCAGCACAGATACGCAGTATTTT.

A remark on this clonotype: A much larger clone differs by one base, so this may be a read error. The final CDR3 position lacks the conserved phenylalanine or tryptophan, pointing to a likely read error. The chain has TRBV28 and TRBJ2-5; 9 bases fit TRBD1. After removal of 4 bases from V and 4 bases from J, the junction contained 7 bases not matched to a gene. CDR1 is MDHEN and CDR2 is SYDVKM in the germline V gene. The CDR3 covers 15 residues. The CDR3 reads CASSSRGQGGETQYL. The CDR3 DNA reads as TGTGCCAGCAGTTCTCGGGGACAGGGCGGAGAGACCCAGTACTTA.

In its sample, this clonotype was seen once. The CDR3 sequence is CSASAIVQETQYF. CDR3 DNA sequence: TGCAGTGCTAGTGCAATAGTACAAGAGACCCAGTACTTC. The chain has TRBV20-1 and TRBJ2-5; D is unclear. The length of the CDR3 is 13 residues. Per the germline V gene, CDR1 is DFQATT and CDR2 is SNEGSKA (reference sequence). With 3 bases removed from V and 2 bases from J, the gap between germline ends came to 10 bases.

This clonotype was seen ten or more times. The chain carries TRBV2 and TRBJ1-3, with 8 positions matching TRBD1. Germline lookup yields CDR1 SNHLY and CDR2 FYNNEI. This CDR3 contains 14 residues. The junction had 7 bases not matched to a gene; V was cut back by 4 bases and J by 8 bases. The CDR3 loop reads CASSVGQGGYTIYF. The DNA for the CDR3 is TGTGCCAGCAGTGTCGGACAGGGAGGATACACCATATATTTT.

The chain recombines TRBV20-1 with TRBJ2-5; the D call may be TRBD1 or TRBD2 (5 bases each). The V gene lost 5 bases and the J gene lost 0 bases, with 16 bases spanning the gap. Looked up from germline, CDR1 is DFQATT and CDR2 is SNEGSKA (reference sequence). This CDR3 has 15 residues. The CDR3 loop reads CSAPPRGGYQETQYF. CDR3 DNA sequence: TGCAGTGCTCCCCCACGGGGCGGCTACCAAGAGACCCAGTACTTC.

The chain is built from TRBV19 and TRBJ2-1; 7 positions match TRBD2. There are 14 residues in the CDR3. CDR1 and CDR2 (germline): LNHDA, SQIVND (reference sequence). The trim removed 5 bases at V and 4 bases at J, leaving 5 bases unmatched. The CDR3 protein is CASSSSSGYNEQFF. CDR3 DNA: TGTGCCAGTAGTTCCTCTAGCGGTTACAATGAGCAGTTCTTC.

This clonotype has more than one count but fewer than ten. The V call is TRBV7-8, the J call TRBJ1-1; possibly TRBD1 for D (6 bases). The CDR3 has 15 amino acids. Trimming shortened V by 2 bases and J by 6 bases, and 16 bases separated the two germline ends. Germline V lookup: CDR1 SGHVS, CDR2 FQNEAQ. DNA of the CDR3: TGTGCCAGCAGCTTACGAGGACAGAGGGAAGCTGAAGCTTTCTTT. Protein: CASSLRGQREAEAFF.

This clonotype was picked up many times. The J gene is TRBJ2-5, the V gene TRBV18; D gene unclear. The germline V gene has CDR1 KGHSH and CDR2 LQKENI. V lost 2 bases and J lost 4, with 5 bases in between. The length of the CDR3 is 12 residues. CDR3 nucleotide sequence: TGTGCCAGCTCACCATCTGGAGAGACCCAGTACTTC. It encodes CASSPSGETQYF.

This chain joins TRBV19 and TRBJ1-2; no definite D call. The germline CDR1 and CDR2 sequences are LNHDA and SQIVND (reference sequence). This CDR3 contains 14 residues. Trimming removed 5 bases at V and 6 bases at J, with 16 bases between. CDR3 residues: CASSEGRFGDGYTF. The CDR3 DNA sequence: TGTGCCAGTAGTGAAGGGCGTTTCGGTGATGGCTACACCTTC.